The 27 T cell receptor beta chains reported below all come from one sample, sequenced in a study of molecular identifiers for immune sequencing clone quantification. TCRdb re-derived calls from the PCR reads in MiXCR, one entry per CDR3 protein. The table records 600,000 to 650,000 distinct CDR3 sequences, approximately 20% of them present only once. Sequencing was carried out using naive CD8+ T cells from blood, with Jurkat cell RNA spiked in. Subset in this sample: FACS-sorted CD8+CD4-CCR7+CD45RA+ naive T cells. The receptor set was obtained from a human donor in good health. Some libraries in this study had Jurkat cell RNA spiked in.

In this sample, this clonotype turned up many times. The chain links TRBV4-1 to TRBJ1-1; D unresolved. With 1 base removed from V and 0 bases from J, the gap between germline ends came to 15 bases. The CDR3 contains 17 residues. Germline lookup yields CDR1 MGHRA and CDR2 YSYEKL. In DNA form, the CDR3 reads TGCGCCAGCAGCCAAGTTCCGGGTCGGAGACTGAACACTGAAGCTTTCTTT. Its translation: CASSQVPGRRLNTEAFF.

The V and J genes are TRBV4-2 and TRBJ2-7; 14 positions agree with TRBD2. Germline V gene lookup returns CDR1 LGHNA and CDR2 YNFKEQ. The junction had 5 bases not matched to a gene; V was cut back by 0 bases and J by 1 base. The CDR3 consists of 18 residues. Here the CDR3 reads CASSQDPGTSGRSYEQYF. The CDR3, as DNA: TGTGCCAGCAGCCAAGATCCGGGGACTAGCGGGAGATCCTACGAGCAGTACTTC.

Note on this clonotype: A much larger clonotype is one base distant, so this may be a read error. The gene calls are TRBV29-1 and TRBJ2-3; TRBD2 is a possible D gene (6 bases). This CDR3 is built from 15 residues. Germline CDR1 and CDR2: SQVTM and ANQGSEA. The CDR3 loop reads CRVPAGEAYTDTQYF. The CDR3 coding sequence is TGCCGCGTTCCCGCCGGGGAGGCTTACACAGATACGCAGTATTTT.

A remark on this clonotype: Since a much larger clone is just one base distant, this may be a read error. This rearrangement joins TRBV15 to TRBJ2-1; D ambiguous. The CDR3 covers 13 residues. Per the germline V gene, CDR1 is LNHNV and CDR2 is YYDKDF (reference sequence). The CDR3 bases are TGTGCCACCAGCAGAGCGACCTACAATGGGCAGTTCTTC. Residues: CATSRATYNGQFF.

Details on this clonotype: Being one base from a much bigger clone, this may be a read error. The gene calls are TRBV29-1 and TRBJ2-7, with 15 bases lining up with TRBD2. J gave up 2 bases and V 3 bases, and 8 bases lay outside the gene matches. Per the germline V gene, CDR1 is SQVTM and CDR2 is ANQGSEA. The CDR3 length is 17 residues. The CDR3 nucleotides are TGCAGCGTTGAGTGGACTAGCGGGAGGGAAAGGACCTACGAGCAGTACTTC. This gives the protein CSVEWTSGRERTYEQYF.

Of note for this clonotype: A read error may explain this, as a much larger clone is one base away. The chain has TRBV6-2 or TRBV6-3 and TRBJ2-2; 9 nucleotides match TRBD2. The CDR3 runs 16 residues. The germline V gene has CDR1 MNHEY and CDR2 SVGEGT. The CDR3 nucleotides are TGTGTCAGCAGTTACTGGAGCGGGGGGCCCACCGGGGAGCTGTTTTTT. It yields the protein CVSSYWSGGPTGELFF.

This clonotype has a count of ten or more. The chain couples TRBV20-1 to TRBJ1-2; D gene unclear. The CDR3 has 13 amino acids. In germline, CDR1 is DFQATT, CDR2 SNEGSKA (reference sequence). The V gene lost 5 bases and the J gene lost 2 bases, with 12 bases spanning the gap. The CDR3 sequence: CSAPHPSNYGYTF. CDR3 bases: TGCAGTGCTCCGCATCCTTCGAACTATGGCTACACCTTC.

Only a few counts were recorded for this clonotype. V usage is TRBV4-1 and J usage is TRBJ1-1, with no clear D. The CDR3 length is 16 residues. Per the germline V gene, CDR1 is MGHRA and CDR2 is YSYEKL. V gave up 2 bases and J gave up 0 bases, with 13 bases separating them. The CDR3: CASSQSGRHLNTEAFF. The DNA for the CDR3 is TGCGCCAGCAGCCAATCTGGAAGACATCTGAACACTGAAGCTTTCTTT.

The CDR3 nucleotides are TGTGCCAGCAGCTTAGGTCAGGGCGTCAGGAATGAGCAGTTCTTC. Residues: CASSLGQGVRNEQFF. The chain carries TRBV7-9 and TRBJ2-1, with a possible D match to TRBD1 (5 bases). The CDR3 is made up of 15 amino acids. The ends were cut back, 1 base at V and 7 bases at J, with 14 bases in the middle. Germline lookup yields CDR1 SEHNR and CDR2 FQNEAQ (reference sequence).

At least ten counts were recorded for this clonotype. V is TRBV7-9 and J is TRBJ2-1, with unresolved D. V was pared by 2 bases and J by 3 bases, with 5 bases between. Germline-derived CDR1 and CDR2 are SEHNR and FQNEAQ (reference sequence). This CDR3 has 13 amino acids. The CDR3 region is CASSLTDYNEQFF. The CDR3 region has the DNA TGTGCCAGCAGCTTAACGGACTACAATGAGCAGTTCTTC.

This clonotype was found many times. This chain uses TRBV4-3 with TRBJ1-5, with 7 positions matching TRBD1. V dropped 1 base and J dropped 4; count of bases not matched to a gene: 4. This CDR3 has 15 residues. Germline V gene sequence: CDR1 LGHNA, CDR2 YSLEER. The CDR3 DNA is TGCGCCAGCAGCCAAGGAAGACAGGGAAATCAGCCCCAGCATTTT. Its translation: CASSQGRQGNQPQHF.

The chain joins TRBV5-4 to TRBJ2-2; TRBD2 is a possible D gene (6 bases). The CDR3 loop spans 14 amino acids. V was cut by 1 base and J by 5 bases, with 9 bases left in between. Germline V CDR1 and CDR2: SGHNT, YYREEE (reference sequence). The CDR3 sequence: CASSLWGDTGELFF. CDR3 nucleotides: TGTGCCAGCAGCTTGTGGGGGGATACCGGGGAGCTGTTTTTT.

The rearrangement links TRBV4-3 to TRBJ2-7, with a possible D match to TRBD1 (5 bases). V was clipped by 3 bases and J by 3 bases, with 18 bases between them. Germline V gene lookup returns CDR1 LGHNA and CDR2 YSLEER. The CDR3 loop spans 16 amino acids. CDR3: CASSQETGAWDYEQYF. Here the CDR3 DNA reads TGCGCCAGCAGCCAGGAAACAGGAGCCTGGGACTACGAGCAGTACTTC.

This clonotype was found a few times. The chain carries TRBV18 and TRBJ2-3; 7 bases are shared with TRBD2. The V gene end was trimmed by 2 bases and the J gene end by 2 bases; junction bases not matched to a gene: 13. This CDR3 has 18 residues. Germline V gene lookup returns CDR1 KGHSH and CDR2 LQKENI. The CDR3 protein is CASSPYQGGRRNTDTQYF. CDR3 in DNA: TGTGCCAGCTCACCATATCAGGGCGGGAGACGTAACACAGATACGCAGTATTTT.

This clonotype was picked up a small number of times. The rearrangement links TRBV27 to TRBJ2-7; D unresolved. Germline V gene data show CDR1 as MNHEY and CDR2 as SMNVEV (reference sequence). CDR3 size: 14 residues. Trimming took 6 bases from V and 0 from J, leaving 12 bases between them. CDR3 nucleotides: TGTGCCAGCAGACTAACAGTGGCCTCCTACGAGCAGTACTTC. This sequence encodes CASRLTVASYEQYF.

This clonotype occurred many times. The chain recombines TRBV28 with TRBJ2-3, with 12 bases matching TRBD2. The CDR3 covers 15 residues. Germline V gene lookup returns CDR1 MDHEN and CDR2 SYDVKM. V was pared by 8 bases and J by 3 bases, with 6 bases of the junction left unmatched. The CDR3 sequence: CASLASGRATDTQYF. The CDR3 region has the DNA TGTGCCAGCCTTGCTAGCGGGAGGGCTACAGATACGCAGTATTTT.

Concerning this clonotype: Just one base apart from a much larger clone, this may be a read error. The chain carries TRBV19 and TRBJ2-7; TRBD2 agrees at 8 bases. This CDR3 comprises 18 residues. V lost 5 bases, J lost 1 base, and 16 bases stayed unmatched. Per germline, CDR1 LNHDA and CDR2 SQIVND (reference sequence). CDR3 sequence (DNA): TGTGCCAGTAGTCTCCAGGGACTAGATTCCCATGGATCCTACGAGCAGTACTTC. Amino acid sequence: CASSLQGLDSHGSYEQYF.

This clonotype was found a few times. The rearrangement uses TRBV5-4 and TRBJ2-7; D not resolved. This CDR3 comprises 13 residues. V shed 7 bases and J shed 5 bases, with 16 bases lying between them. Looked up from germline, CDR1 is SGHNT and CDR2 is YYREEE (reference sequence). CDR3 in DNA: TGTGCCAGCTGGGCGCAGCCCCATAACGAGCAGTACTTC. This gives the protein CASWAQPHNEQYF.

This clonotype was picked up many times. The genes are TRBV5-1 and TRBJ2-7; D is unresolved. The ends were cut back, 0 bases at V and 0 bases at J, with 7 bases in the middle. The CDR3 covers 14 residues. CDR1 and CDR2 (germline): SGHRS, YFSETQ. CDR3 nucleotides: TGCGCCAGCAGCTTGGCCTGGGGCTCCTACGAGCAGTACTTC. Its translation is CASSLAWGSYEQYF.

A remark on this clonotype: This could be a read error, since a much larger clone is one nucleotide away. The chain is built from TRBV7-2 and TRBJ1-1; no clear D. V was clipped by 3 bases and J by 1 base, with 12 bases between them. The V gene's germline CDR1 is SGHTA and CDR2 FQGNSA. The CDR3 has 15 amino acids. CDR3 nucleotide sequence: TGTGCCAGCAGCTTTGGCCCCCCCCAGAACACTGAAGCTTTCTTT. As protein: CASSFGPPQNTEAFF. Looking up the rest from reference TRBV7-2 and TRBJ1-1 gives the full variable domain: GAGVSQSPSNKVTEKGKDVELRCDPISGHTALYWYRQSLGQGLEFLIYFQGNSAPDKSGLPSDRFSAERTGGSVSTLTIQRTQQEDSAVYLCASSFGPPQNTEAFFGQGTRLTVV.

This clonotype was counted many times. This sequence joins TRBV7-9 and TRBJ1-1, with a tentative D call TRBD1 (6 bases). Germline V gene lookup returns CDR1 SEHNR and CDR2 FQNEAQ (reference sequence). The CDR3 consists of 13 residues. Trimming took off 10 bases at V and 5 bases at J, with 17 bases between the two ends. The CDR3 DNA is TGTGCCACTGCGGGGGGGCTATTAACTGAAGCTTTCTTT. It specifies CATAGGLLTEAFF.

This clonotype was seen repeatedly, ten times or more. The CDR3 coding sequence is TGTGCCAGTAGTACGACTAGCGGAAGCTACGAGCAGTACTTC. The encoded protein is CASSTTSGSYEQYF. The chain joins TRBV19 to TRBJ2-7, with 9 bases identical to TRBD2. This CDR3 has 14 residues. Per the germline V gene, CDR1 is LNHDA and CDR2 is SQIVND (reference sequence). Unmatched junction bases numbered 4, after V lost 4 bases and J lost 3 bases. Supplemented by reference TRBV19 and TRBJ2-7, the full variable domain reads DGGITQSPKYLFRKEGQNVTLSCEQNLNHDAMYWYRQDPGQGLRLIYYSQIVNDFQKGDIAEGYSVSREKKESFPLTVTSAQKNPTAFYLCASSTTSGSYEQYFGPGTRLTVT.

This clonotype was detected ten times or more. The chain has TRBV20-1 and TRBJ1-5, with TRBD1 as a possible D gene (5 bases). V gave up 8 bases and J gave up 6 bases, with 17 bases separating them. Per germline, CDR1 DFQATT and CDR2 SNEGSKA (reference sequence). The CDR3 contains 13 residues. Here the CDR3 DNA reads TGCAGTATCACTCAGGGAAGAGGTCAGCCCCAGCATTTT. This gives the protein CSITQGRGQPQHF.

The V and J genes are TRBV6-2 or TRBV6-3 and TRBJ1-1; D call uncertain. Deletions cut 2 bases from V and 4 bases from J, with 14 bases between. CDR1 and CDR2 (germline): MNHEY, SVGEGT. There are 15 residues in the CDR3. CDR3 nucleotide sequence: TGTGCCAGCAGTTACACGGACGGGTTGAGCACTGAAGCTTTCTTT. Its translation: CASSYTDGLSTEAFF.

Worth noting for this clonotype: This may stem from a read error, because a much larger clone lies one nucleotide away. The chain uses TRBV12-3 or TRBV12-4 and TRBJ2-3; TRBD1 is a possible D gene (5 bases). This CDR3 has 15 residues. CDR3 sequence (DNA): TGTGCCAGCAGTTTGACACCCTGGGGCGCAGATACGCTGTATTTT. Translated: CASSLTPWGADTLYF.

V gene TRBV5-6 combines with J gene TRBJ2-5; tentative D call: TRBD1 (6 bases). CDR3 length: 15 residues. V shed 0 bases and J shed 2 bases, with 11 bases lying between them. Germline V gene lookup returns CDR1 SGHDT and CDR2 YYEEEE. This CDR3 reads CASSLADRSQETQYF. For the CDR3, the DNA is TGTGCCAGCAGCTTGGCCGACAGGTCACAAGAGACCCAGTACTTC.

As concerns this clonotype: Compared with germline, one end of the junction differs, possibly owing to a read error. The CDR3 region has the DNA TGTGCCAGCGGCTTAGAGGTAGCGGGATTCAATGAGCAGTTCTTC. Protein product: CASGLEVAGFNEQFF. The chain employs TRBV11-2 and TRBJ2-1, with 8 positions matching TRBD2. Germline-derived CDR1 and CDR2 are SGHAT and FQNNGV. The CDR3 totals 15 residues.